Listed below are T cell receptor beta chains from one sample, sequenced in a study of T cells in Graves' hyperthyroidism and ophthalmopathy. TCRdb ran MiXCR on the multiplex PCR reads and lists one entry per CDR3 protein. The sample has about 740,000 distinct CDR3 sequences, 11% to 15% seen once. Sample: blood. The receptor set was obtained from a woman younger than 35 with Graves' hyperthyroidism. Each CDR3 is given with its conserved first and last residue. D genes are given only for firm matches. Clone size is shown for a subset of rows, as once, few, many or a class of expanded clone.

v_call,d_call,j_call,clone_size,cdr3_aa,cdr3_nt
TRBV20-1,-,TRBJ1-5,few,CSVSEGSDQPQHF,TGCAGTGTTTCTGAGGGAAGCGATCAGCCCCAGCATTTT
TRBV15,-,TRBJ1-1,few,CATSRDKGLNTEAFF,TGTGCCACCAGCAGAGATAAAGGATTGAACACTGAAGCTTTCTTT
TRBV6-1,TRBD1,TRBJ1-3,few,CASRIGTVGNTIYF,TGTGCCAGCAGAATTGGGACAGTGGGAAACACCATATATTTT
TRBV7-9,-,TRBJ2-1,many,CASSLSRSNEQFF,TGTGCCAGCAGCTTATCGAGATCGAATGAGCAGTTCTTC
TRBV4-1,TRBD2,TRBJ2-1,-,CASSDPSGLAGLYNEQFF,TGCGCCAGCAGCGACCCTTCGGGGCTAGCGGGACTCTACAATGAGCAGTTCTTC
TRBV5-1,-,TRBJ1-2,many,CASRDLSRGNGYTF,TGCGCCAGCCGGGACCTTAGTCGGGGGAACGGCTACACCTTC
TRBV30,TRBD2,TRBJ2-7,-,CAWSVRRTSGVYEQYF,TGTGCCTGGAGTGTAAGGAGGACTAGCGGGGTCTACGAGCAGTACTTC
TRBV24-1,TRBD1,TRBJ2-7,few,CATSDPGQPYEQYF,TGTGCCACCAGTGACCCGGGACAGCCCTACGAGCAGTACTTC
TRBV28,-,TRBJ2-1,-,CASSLGQEQFF,TGTGCCAGCAGTTTAGGACAGGAGCAGTTCTTC
TRBV3-1,-,TRBJ2-1,many,CASSQDLAVVYNEQFF,TGTGCCAGCAGCCAAGATTTAGCGGTCGTCTACAATGAGCAGTTCTTC
TRBV3-1,TRBD1,TRBJ1-2,many,CASSQRTGANYGYTF,TGTGCCAGCAGCCAACGGACAGGGGCTAACTATGGCTACACCTTC
TRBV5-5,TRBD2,TRBJ2-1,-,CASSLAPVWLAVDNEQFF,TGTGCCAGCAGCTTGGCTCCAGTATGGCTAGCGGTTGACAATGAGCAGTTCTTC
TRBV11-2,TRBD1,TRBJ2-3,many,CATRDSPNPGTQYF,TGTGCCACCCGGGACAGTCCAAATCCGGGTACGCAGTATTTT
TRBV28,-,TRBJ1-2,-,CASRSGALYGYTF,TGTGCCAGCAGATCCGGGGCCCTCTATGGCTACACCTTC
TRBV3-1,TRBD1,TRBJ2-6,many,CASSQEGQDALGANVLTF,TGTGCCAGCAGCCAAGAGGGACAGGACGCCTTAGGGGCCAACGTCCTGACTTTC
TRBV3-1,TRBD1,TRBJ2-7,few,CASSQGYGTGLDEQYF,TGTGCCAGCAGCCAAGGTTACGGGACAGGGTTGGACGAGCAGTACTTC
TRBV5-1,TRBD1,TRBJ2-5,few,CASSLYPGQGQETQYF,TGCGCCAGCAGCTTGTACCCCGGACAGGGCCAAGAGACCCAGTACTTC
TRBV6-1,-,TRBJ2-2,many,CASSLGTLAWNTGELFF,TGTGCCAGCAGCCTTGGGACCCTGGCATGGAACACCGGGGAGCTGTTTTTT
TRBV7-3,TRBD1,TRBJ2-7,few,CASSHGTDDSYEQYF,TGTGCCAGCAGCCACGGGACAGATGATTCCTACGAGCAGTACTTC
TRBV11-2,TRBD1,TRBJ2-2,-,CASSSYRGSTGELFF,TGTGCCAGCAGCTCGTACAGGGGGAGCACCGGGGAGCTGTTTTTT
TRBV6-2/TRBV6-3,TRBD1,TRBJ1-5,many,CASRPDRVRSSNQPQHF,TGTGCCAGCAGACCCGACAGGGTCCGGAGCAGCAATCAGCCCCAGCATTTT
TRBV10-3,-,TRBJ2-2,once,CAITGTNTGELFF,TGTGCCATCACTGGGACCAACACCGGGGAGCTGTTTTTT
TRBV6-1,-,TRBJ2-5,many,CASRMETQYF,TGTGCCAGCAGAATGGAGACCCAGTACTTC